This T cell receptor beta chain was observed in a study of regulatory and conventional T cells in RAG deficiency. About this clone: What it binds is unknown.

Genomic DNA came from blood conventional CD4+ T cells gated CD25-low CD127-high. Study-wide results and limits: Shorter CDR3s in all patient subsets; >75% Treg-Tconv overlap in Omenn. Omenn CD25-high CD127-low cells may be activated cells, not true Tregs.

Assay: immunoSEQ multiplex PCR; the TCRdb copy retains only in-frame clones and omits some. The table has around 20,000 clones, nearly 96% seen once. The trim removed 7 bases at V and 4 bases at J, leaving 5 bases unmatched. The CDR3 has 14 amino acids. Germline loops: CDR1 MNHEY, CDR2 SMNVEV (reference sequence). These same records also appear under a second study, on regulatory T cells. That study reports: Primers: 52 TRBV forward and 13 TRBJ reverse.

This chain links TRBV27 with TRBJ2-3, with 10 positions matching TRBD2. The clonotype comes from a human donor in good health. The specimen sequenced was CD25- CD4+ T cells sorted from blood. The CDR3 loop is CASNPSGGSDTQYF. In DNA, the CDR3 is TGTGCCAGCAACCCTAGCGGGGGATCAGATACGCAGTATTTT.